These T cell receptor beta chains were read from a single sample in a study of T cells in Graves' hyperthyroidism and ophthalmopathy. Each CDR3 protein gets one entry after TCRdb re-called the multiplex PCR reads with MiXCR. The sample shows around 800,000 distinct CDR3 sequences, about two fifths of them seen only once. Input material: blood. Every receptor here comes from a man in his late teens or twenties with Graves' hyperthyroidism. CDR3s include the opening cysteine and the closing phenylalanine or tryptophan. Fields, in order: V gene, CDR3 protein.

TRBV7-2	CASSPSGPYYEQYF
TRBV20-1	CSASTYRFLGDEQYF
TRBV7-9	CASSLVGRFYEQYF
TRBV9	CASSVGGGTGFGYTF
TRBV5-1	CASSGTGADSYEQYF
TRBV4-1	CASSQRTGHYEQYF
TRBV10-3	CAIKGDRGNEKLFF
TRBV3-1	CASSQGHLNQPQHF
TRBV2	CASLRSGAVNTGELFF
TRBV20-1	CSVNSGREDSYEQYF
TRBV29-1	CSVEDGTGGNTEAFF
TRBV20-1	CSARGPGRPQPQHF
TRBV19	CASSISPTNTGELFF
TRBV6-5	CASTPTSRGEQYF
TRBV20-1	CSAVFRTKLYEQYF
TRBV2	CASSPGTSTVETQYF
TRBV29-1	CSPRGDYGYTF